This TCR beta chain was sequenced for a study of CD8 T cells in Susac syndrome. The authors sequenced TCR beta from blood CD8+ and CD4+ T cells. RNA in amounts of about 0.45 to 1 ug was reverse transcribed with random hexamers. It was immunoSEQ multiplex PCR that amplified TCR beta CDR3 across 54 Vbeta and 13 Jbeta. TCRdb re-called the immunoSEQ multiplex PCR reads with MiXCR, one entry per CDR3 protein. The sample shows 150,000 to 200,000 distinct CDR3 sequences, approximately 93% of them seen only once. The origin of this receptor is a human donor with multiple sclerosis. Sample: CD4+ T cells from PBMCs.

Here the CDR3 DNA reads TGTGCCAGCAGCCAAGAGCAAAGGGGCGGGGAGCTGTTTTTT. Its protein product is CASSQEQRGGELFF. This chain links TRBV4-2 with TRBJ2-2; perhaps TRBD1 as D (5 bases). There are 14 residues in the CDR3. Germline V gene data show CDR1 as LGHNA and CDR2 as YNFKEQ. Trimming removed 0 bases from V and 7 bases from J, with 9 bases in between.